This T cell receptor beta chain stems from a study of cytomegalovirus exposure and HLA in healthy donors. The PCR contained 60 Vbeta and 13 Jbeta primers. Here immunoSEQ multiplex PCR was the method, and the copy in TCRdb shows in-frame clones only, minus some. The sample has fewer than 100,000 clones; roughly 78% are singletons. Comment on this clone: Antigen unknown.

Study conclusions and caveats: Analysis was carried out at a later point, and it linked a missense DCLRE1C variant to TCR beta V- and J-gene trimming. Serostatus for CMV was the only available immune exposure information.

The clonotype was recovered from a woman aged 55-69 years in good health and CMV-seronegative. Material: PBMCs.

CDR3 region: CASSQPGQNTGELFF. CDR3 in DNA: TGTGCCAGCAGCCAACCGGGACAGAACACCGGGGAGCTGTTTTTT. The chain is built from TRBV5-6 and TRBJ2-2; possibly TRBD1 for D (6 bases). Trimming took 4 bases from V and 1 from J, leaving 11 bases between them. The CDR3 is 15 amino acids. The germline V gene encodes CDR1 SGHDT and CDR2 YYEEEE. The whole variable domain, filled in from reference TRBV5-6 and TRBJ2-2, reads DAGVTQSPTHLIKTRGQQVTLRCSPKSGHDTVSWYQQALGQGPQFIFQYYEEEERQRGNFPDRFSGHQFPNYSSELNVNALLLGDSALYLCASSQPGQNTGELFFGEGSRLTVL.